Listed here are 29 T cell receptor beta chains from one sample, sequenced in a study of blood T cell repertoires in COVID-19. Assay: immunoSEQ multiplex PCR; the TCRdb copy retains only in-frame clones and omits some. The sample holds hundreds of thousands of clones, over 75% seen once. The sequenced sample was PBMCs or T cells enriched from blood (not recorded which). These receptor sequences come from a man aged 40-55 years who had recovered from COVID-19.

This chain connects TRBV11-2 to TRBJ1-1; tentatively, D is TRBD1 (5 bases). Germline values: CDR1 SGHAT, CDR2 FQNNGV. CDR3 size: 13 residues. Trimming took 1 base from V and 7 from J, leaving 10 bases between them. CDR3 sequence: CASSLGGGSEAFF. DNA of the CDR3: TGTGCCAGCAGCTTAGGGGGCGGAAGTGAAGCTTTCTTT.

The rearrangement joins TRBV23-1 to TRBJ1-3; D is undetermined. TRBV23-1 is an ORF; its function is uncertain. The CDR3 covers 17 residues. The V gene lost 4 bases and the J gene lost 8 bases, with 24 bases spanning the gap. This CDR3 reads CASSPSPLGGSFDTIYF. The CDR3 coding sequence is TGCGCCAGCAGTCCTTCCCCCCTGGGAGGCTCCTTTGACACCATATATTTT.

The V and J genes are TRBV28 and TRBJ1-6, with TRBD1 matching 7 bases. The CDR3 is made up of 14 amino acids. CDR1 is MDHEN and CDR2 is SYDVKM in the germline V gene. V shed 6 bases, J shed 8 bases, and the junction held 7 bases outside the gene matches. The DNA for the CDR3 is TGTGCCAGCAGACCCGGACAGGATTATTCACCCCTCCACTTT. Its translation: CASRPGQDYSPLHF.

This clone was counted a few times. The chain links TRBV6-5 to TRBJ2-5; 7 bases line up with TRBD2. V was clipped by 7 bases and J by 4 bases; unmatched bases: 9. The CDR3 totals 14 residues. Germline loops: CDR1 MNHEY, CDR2 SVGAGI. The CDR3 coding sequence is TGTGCCAGCACCAACCCTGCTAGCGGAGAGACCCAGTACTTC. Protein product: CASTNPASGETQYF.

This chain joins TRBV4-3 and TRBJ2-7, with TRBD1 as a possible D gene (5 bases). The CDR3 loop spans 17 amino acids. Germline-derived CDR1 and CDR2 are LGHNA and YSLEER. The germline V and J ends were trimmed by 0 bases and 6 bases, with 21 bases remaining between them. The CDR3 here is CASSQDLRSQGRGEQYF. CDR3 in DNA: TGCGCCAGCAGCCAAGATCTTAGGAGTCAGGGAAGGGGCGAGCAGTACTTC.

This clone came up a few times. The V call is TRBV19, the J call TRBJ1-3; a possible D gene is TRBD1 (5 bases). V was pared by 3 bases and J by 2 bases, with 14 bases between. This CDR3 has 16 amino acids. Germline V gene lookup returns CDR1 LNHDA and CDR2 SQIVND (reference sequence). The CDR3 is CASSIREWVPGNTIYF. The CDR3 DNA reads TGTGCCAGTAGTATCAGGGAATGGGTCCCTGGAAACACCATATATTTT. The variable domain in full, completed from reference TRBV19 and TRBJ1-3, reads DGGITQSPKYLFRKEGQNVTLSCEQNLNHDAMYWYRQDPGQGLRLIYYSQIVNDFQKGDIAEGYSVSREKKESFPLTVTSAQKNPTAFYLCASSIREWVPGNTIYFGEGSWLTVV.

This chain links TRBV19 with TRBJ1-1; the D gene is possibly TRBD1 (5 bases). CDR1 LNHDA and CDR2 SQIVND come from the germline V gene (reference sequence). Between the trimmed V and J ends, which lost 5 bases and 0 bases, there was a span of 19 bases. CDR3 length: 17 amino acids. The DNA for the CDR3 is TGTGCCAGTAGTGGGGGAGGGCAGGGCCGAGTGAACACTGAAGCTTTCTTT. Amino acid sequence: CASSGGGQGRVNTEAFF.

The chain joins TRBV5-8 to TRBJ2-7, with unresolved D. V dropped 1 base and J dropped 7 bases, with 9 bases sitting between them. The CDR3 length is 12 residues. The V gene's germline CDR1 is SGHTS and CDR2 YDEGEE. The CDR3 loop reads CASSLWAREQYF. In DNA form, the CDR3 reads TGTGCCAGCAGCTTGTGGGCGAGAGAGCAGTACTTC.

The chain employs TRBV9 and TRBJ2-3, with TRBD2 as a possible D gene (6 bases). Trimming removed 7 bases from V and 2 bases from J, with 17 bases in between. Germline assignment: CDR1 SGDLS and CDR2 YYNGEE. The CDR3 totals 15 residues. The chain's CDR3 is CASGGGTLLTDTQYF. CDR3 bases: TGTGCCAGCGGTGGAGGGACTCTTCTCACAGATACGCAGTATTTT.

The rearrangement joins TRBV11-2 to TRBJ2-2, with 7 positions matching TRBD1. The V segment lost 6 bases and the J segment 4 bases; nucleotides outside the gene matches: 8. The length of the CDR3 is 15 residues. Per germline, CDR1 SGHAT and CDR2 FQNNGV. The CDR3 is CASRESTGSTGELFF. The CDR3 nucleotides read TGTGCCAGCAGGGAATCGACAGGGAGCACCGGGGAGCTGTTTTTT.

This rearrangement joins TRBV18 to TRBJ1-1; possibly TRBD1 for D (6 bases). Germline assignment: CDR1 KGHSH and CDR2 LQKENI. This CDR3 region has 13 residues. The V end lost 3 bases, the J end lost 8 bases, and 13 bases lay between the germline ends. The chain's CDR3 is CASSPGQLIEAFF. CDR3 coding DNA: TGTGCCAGCTCACCCGGACAGCTCATCGAAGCTTTCTTT.

The rearrangement uses TRBV6-5 and TRBJ1-2; 8 bases match TRBD1. J lost 3 bases, V lost 5 bases, and 8 bases had no gene match. The CDR3 has 15 residues. Germline CDR1 and CDR2: MNHEY and SVGAGI. CDR3 protein: CASSPAVQGDYGYTF. CDR3 DNA: TGTGCCAGCAGTCCTGCGGTACAGGGGGACTATGGCTACACCTTC.

The chain has TRBV5-6 and TRBJ1-5, with D uncertain. Per the germline V gene, CDR1 is SGHDT and CDR2 is YYEEEE. The V end was cut by 3 bases, the J end by 0 bases, with 10 bases between. This CDR3 comprises 15 residues. The CDR3 DNA reads as TGTGCCAGCAGCTGGGCGACCGATAGCAATCAGCCCCAGCATTTT. Translating gives CASSWATDSNQPQHF.

The chain links TRBV2 to TRBJ1-2; a possible D gene is TRBD1 (6 bases). The CDR3 extends over 14 amino acids. Germline V gene lookup returns CDR1 SNHLY and CDR2 FYNNEI. V was trimmed by 5 bases and J by 0 bases, leaving 10 bases between them. The chain's CDR3 is CASSPDSTNYGYTF. Written as DNA, the CDR3 is TGTGCCAGCAGTCCGGACAGTACTAACTATGGCTACACCTTC.

J is TRBJ2-7 and V is TRBV5-1; 8 bases map to TRBD1. Germline V lookup: CDR1 SGHRS, CDR2 YFSETQ. The CDR3 is 13 residues long. V shed 4 bases and J 5 bases; nucleotides not matched to a gene: 5. CDR3 sequence: CASSGQGIHEQYF. The DNA for the CDR3 is TGCGCCAGCAGCGGACAGGGTATCCACGAGCAGTACTTC.

Only one count was recorded for this clone. The chain joins TRBV29-1 to TRBJ1-3, with D maybe TRBD1 (6 bases). The CDR3 has 14 residues. Trimming removed 3 bases at V and 3 bases at J, with 12 bases between. CDR1 and CDR2 from the germline V gene are SQVTM and ANQGSEA. CDR3 residues: CSVDLGAGGNTIYF. The CDR3 bases are TGCAGCGTTGATCTGGGGGCAGGTGGAAACACCATATATTTT.

The sample holds one count of this clone. The chain has TRBV5-1 and TRBJ1-2; 9 bases are a match to TRBD1. Trimming took 4 bases from V and 3 from J; bases not matched to a gene: 10. Germline V CDR1 and CDR2: SGHRS, YFSETQ. The length of the CDR3 is 16 residues. CDR3 in DNA: TGCGCCAGCAGCGCGGATCCGGGACAGGGACACTATGGCTACACCTTC. Protein sequence: CASSADPGQGHYGYTF.

This chain connects TRBV10-3 to TRBJ2-7, with 13 bases aligning to TRBD2. Germline CDR1 is ENHRY and CDR2 is SYGVKD. With V trimmed by 6 bases and J by 5 bases, 7 bases remained unmatched. The CDR3 has 15 amino acids. The CDR3 spells CAIRPTSGRGNEQYF. CDR3 bases: TGTGCCATCAGGCCAACTAGCGGGAGGGGGAACGAGCAGTACTTC.

This rearrangement joins TRBV9 to TRBJ2-7; 9 bases map to TRBD2. The CDR3 has 15 residues. J was trimmed by 0 bases and V by 3 bases; bases with no gene match: 4. Germline-derived CDR1 and CDR2 are SGDLS and YYNGEE. For the CDR3, the DNA is TGTGCCAGCAGCGACCATAGCGGGAGCTCCTACGAGCAGTACTTC. This translates into CASSDHSGSSYEQYF.

This clone was seen a handful of times. The chain couples TRBV7-2 to TRBJ1-5; 7 nucleotides match TRBD1. The junction had 3 bases not matched to a gene; V was cut back by 2 bases and J by 5 bases. The CDR3 runs to 14 residues. The V gene's germline CDR1 is SGHTA and CDR2 FQGNSA. The CDR3 region is CASSLTGEHQPQHF. The DNA for the CDR3 is TGTGCCAGCAGCTTAACAGGGGAACATCAGCCCCAGCATTTT.

The rearrangement joins TRBV10-3 to TRBJ2-1, with 14 nucleotides matching TRBD2. Trimming at V came to 10 bases and at J to 4 bases, leaving 6 bases not matched to a gene. The CDR3 is 15 residues long. Germline V gives CDR1 ENHRY, CDR2 SYGVKD. CDR3 region: CASGTSGGGYNEQFF. The CDR3 DNA is TGTGCCAGCGGGACTAGCGGGGGAGGGTACAATGAGCAGTTCTTC.

This rearrangement joins TRBV28 to TRBJ1-1; a possible D gene is TRBD1 (6 bases). Deletions cut 5 bases from V and 9 bases from J, with 16 bases between. This CDR3 comprises 13 residues. Per the germline V gene, CDR1 is MDHEN and CDR2 is SYDVKM. Written as DNA, the CDR3 is TGTGCCAGCAGTCCGGGGACATTTTTCCAAGCTTTCTTT. Translation: CASSPGTFFQAFF.

The chain joins TRBV7-8 to TRBJ1-5, with D tentatively TRBD1 (6 bases). Germline V gene lookup returns CDR1 SGHVS and CDR2 FQNEAQ. Trimming shortened V by 5 bases and J by 3 bases, and 17 bases separated the two germline ends. This CDR3 region has 16 residues. In DNA, the CDR3 is TGTGCCAGCAGCCCGGTTTTGGCAGGGGACAATCAGCCCCAGCATTTT. Translated: CASSPVLAGDNQPQHF.

The rearrangement joins TRBV7-8 to TRBJ2-7; D gene unclear. There are 12 residues in the CDR3. CDR1 and CDR2 from the germline V gene are SGHVS and FQNEAQ. Trimming removed 2 bases from V and 6 bases from J, with 8 bases in between. Here the CDR3 DNA reads TGTGCCAGCAGCTTAAATACCGGCGAGCAGTACTTC. This encodes CASSLNTGEQYF.

Here the CDR3 reads CASSYLTGVETQYF. CDR3 DNA sequence: TGTGCCAGCAGTTACTTGACAGGGGTAGAGACCCAGTACTTC. The chain carries TRBV6-6 and TRBJ2-5, with 8 bases lining up with TRBD1. V trimming: 1 base; J trimming: 4 bases; junction bases outside the gene matches: 2. Germline assignment: CDR1 MNHNY and CDR2 SVGAGI (reference sequence). This CDR3 is 14 amino acids long.

A word on this clone: Other DNA variants within this sample encode the same CDR3. This rearrangement joins TRBV7-9 to TRBJ1-2; 9 positions match TRBD1. V gave up 5 bases and J gave up 6 bases; unmatched junction bases: 4. The CDR3 totals 13 residues. The germline V gene has CDR1 SEHNR and CDR2 FQNEAQ (reference sequence). CDR3 in DNA: TGTGCCAGCAGCCTGGACAGGGGAAATGGCTACACCTTC. Translation gives CASSLDRGNGYTF.

The chain recombines TRBV19 with TRBJ1-2, with D possibly matching TRBD1 (6 bases). Germline V gene sequence: CDR1 LNHDA, CDR2 SQIVND (reference sequence). V was trimmed by 1 base and J by 4 bases, leaving 16 bases between them. This CDR3 has 16 amino acids. The CDR3 protein is CASSIGRRGAGYGYTF. Written as DNA, the CDR3 is TGTGCCAGTAGTATAGGTCGTCGGGGGGCCGGCTATGGCTACACCTTC.

The chain carries TRBV11-3 and TRBJ2-5, with D perhaps TRBD2 (5 bases). With 5 bases removed from V and 5 bases from J, the gap between germline ends came to 15 bases. Germline CDR1 SGHNT, CDR2 YENEEA. The CDR3 covers 14 residues. CDR3 in DNA: TGTGCCAGCAGCCTCTCGGACTCCGGGGAGACCCAGTACTTC. It translates to CASSLSDSGETQYF.

V and J are TRBV27 and TRBJ2-7, with TRBD2 as a possible D gene (5 bases). CDR3 length equals 15 residues. Germline assignment: CDR1 MNHEY and CDR2 SMNVEV (reference sequence). Trimming removed 3 bases from V and 5 bases from J, with 17 bases in between. CDR3 sequence: CASSFSGIRDHEQYF. The CDR3 DNA reads as TGTGCCAGCAGTTTCTCGGGGATTCGGGATCACGAGCAGTACTTC.